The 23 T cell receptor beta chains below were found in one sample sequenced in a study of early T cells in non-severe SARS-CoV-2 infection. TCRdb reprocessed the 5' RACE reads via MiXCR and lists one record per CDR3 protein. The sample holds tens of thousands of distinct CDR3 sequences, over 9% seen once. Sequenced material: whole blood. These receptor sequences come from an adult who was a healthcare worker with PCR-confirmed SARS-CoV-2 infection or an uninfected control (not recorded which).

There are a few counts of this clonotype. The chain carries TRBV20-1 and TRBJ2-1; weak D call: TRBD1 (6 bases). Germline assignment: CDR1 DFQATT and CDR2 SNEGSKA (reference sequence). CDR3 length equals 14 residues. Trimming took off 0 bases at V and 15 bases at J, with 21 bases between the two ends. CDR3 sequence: CSAREGARAPTGFF. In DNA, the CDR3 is TGCAGTGCTAGAGAGGGGGCTCGGGCACCCACGGGGTTCTTC.

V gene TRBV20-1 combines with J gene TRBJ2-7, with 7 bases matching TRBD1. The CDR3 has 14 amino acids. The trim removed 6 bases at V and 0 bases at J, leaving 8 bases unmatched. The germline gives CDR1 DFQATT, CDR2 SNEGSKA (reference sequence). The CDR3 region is CSAEYRGASYEQYF. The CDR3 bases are TGCAGTGCGGAGTACAGGGGCGCCTCCTACGAGCAGTACTTC.

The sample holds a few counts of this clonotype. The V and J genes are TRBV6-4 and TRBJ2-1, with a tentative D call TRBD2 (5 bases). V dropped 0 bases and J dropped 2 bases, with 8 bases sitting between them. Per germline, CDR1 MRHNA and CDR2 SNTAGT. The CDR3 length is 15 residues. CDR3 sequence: CASSDSLATYNEQFF. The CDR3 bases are TGTGCCAGCAGTGACTCGTTAGCGACCTACAATGAGCAGTTCTTC.

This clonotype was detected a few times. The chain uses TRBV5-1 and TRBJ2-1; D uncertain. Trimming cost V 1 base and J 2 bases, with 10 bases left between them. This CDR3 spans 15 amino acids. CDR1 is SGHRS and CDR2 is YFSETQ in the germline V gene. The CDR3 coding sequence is TGCGCCAGCAGCTTGTCTCTCCCCGCCTACAATGAGCAGTTCTTC. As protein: CASSLSLPAYNEQFF.

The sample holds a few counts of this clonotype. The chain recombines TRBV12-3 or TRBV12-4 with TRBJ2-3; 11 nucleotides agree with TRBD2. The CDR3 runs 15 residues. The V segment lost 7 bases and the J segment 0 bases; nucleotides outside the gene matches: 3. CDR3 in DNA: TGTGCCAGCAAGGGGACTAGCGGTAGCACAGATACGCAGTATTTT. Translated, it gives CASKGTSGSTDTQYF.

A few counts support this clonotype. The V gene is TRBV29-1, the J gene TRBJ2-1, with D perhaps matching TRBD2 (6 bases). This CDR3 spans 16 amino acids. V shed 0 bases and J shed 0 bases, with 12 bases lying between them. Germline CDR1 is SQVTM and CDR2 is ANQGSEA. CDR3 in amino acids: CSVEDPGRSSYNEQFF. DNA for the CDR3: TGCAGCGTTGAAGATCCCGGGAGAAGCTCCTACAATGAGCAGTTCTTC.

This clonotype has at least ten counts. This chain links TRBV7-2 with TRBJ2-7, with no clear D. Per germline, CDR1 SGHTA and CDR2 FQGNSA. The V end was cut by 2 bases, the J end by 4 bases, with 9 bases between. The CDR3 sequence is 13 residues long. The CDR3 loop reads CASSLRASYEQYF. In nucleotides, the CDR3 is TGTGCCAGCAGCTTAAGGGCGTCTTACGAGCAGTACTTC.

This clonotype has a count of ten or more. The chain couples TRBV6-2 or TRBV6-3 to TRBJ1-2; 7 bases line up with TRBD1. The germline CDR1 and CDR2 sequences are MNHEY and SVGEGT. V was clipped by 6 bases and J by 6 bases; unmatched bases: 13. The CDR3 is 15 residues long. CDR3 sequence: CASRQPTGLGDGYTF. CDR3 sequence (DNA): TGTGCCAGCAGACAACCGACAGGGCTCGGCGATGGCTACACCTTC.

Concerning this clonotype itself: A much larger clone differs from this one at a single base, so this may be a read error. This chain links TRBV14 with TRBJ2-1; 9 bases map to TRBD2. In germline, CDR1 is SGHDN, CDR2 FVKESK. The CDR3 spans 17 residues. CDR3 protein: CARSQGQAGGSYNEQFF. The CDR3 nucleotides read TGTGCCAGGAGCCAAGGTCAAGCGGGAGGCTCCTACAATGAGCAGTTCTTC.

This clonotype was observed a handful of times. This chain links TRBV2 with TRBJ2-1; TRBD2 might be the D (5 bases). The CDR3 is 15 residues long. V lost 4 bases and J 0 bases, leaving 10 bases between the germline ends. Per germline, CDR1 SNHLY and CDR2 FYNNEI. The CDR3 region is CASSAERSSYNEQFF. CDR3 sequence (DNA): TGTGCCAGCAGTGCGGAGCGGAGCTCCTACAATGAGCAGTTCTTC.

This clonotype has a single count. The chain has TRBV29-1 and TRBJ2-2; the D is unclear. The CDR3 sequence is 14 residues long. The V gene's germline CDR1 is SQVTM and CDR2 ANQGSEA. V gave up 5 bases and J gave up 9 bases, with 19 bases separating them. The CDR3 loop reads CSVSVGFGTRELFF. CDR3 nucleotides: TGCAGCGTTTCTGTGGGCTTCGGAACCAGGGAGCTGTTTTTT.

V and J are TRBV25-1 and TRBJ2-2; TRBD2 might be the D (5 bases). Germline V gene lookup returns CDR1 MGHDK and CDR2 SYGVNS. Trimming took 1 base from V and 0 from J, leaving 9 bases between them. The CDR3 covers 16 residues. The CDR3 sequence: CASSEFRGTNTGELFF. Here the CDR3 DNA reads TGTGCCAGCAGTGAATTTCGGGGAACGAACACCGGGGAGCTGTTTTTT.

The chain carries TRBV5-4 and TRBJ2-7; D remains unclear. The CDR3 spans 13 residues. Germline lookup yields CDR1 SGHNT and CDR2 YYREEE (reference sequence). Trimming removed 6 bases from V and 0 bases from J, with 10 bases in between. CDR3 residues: CASTGSSSYEQYF. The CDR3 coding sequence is TGTGCCAGCACAGGCTCCAGCTCCTACGAGCAGTACTTC. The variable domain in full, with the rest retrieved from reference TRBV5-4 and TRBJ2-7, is ETGVTQSPTHLIKTRGQQVTLRCSSQSGHNTVSWYQQALGQGPQFIFQYYREEENGRGNFPPRFSGLQFPNYSSELNVNALELDDSALYLCASTGSSSYEQYFGPGTRLTVT.

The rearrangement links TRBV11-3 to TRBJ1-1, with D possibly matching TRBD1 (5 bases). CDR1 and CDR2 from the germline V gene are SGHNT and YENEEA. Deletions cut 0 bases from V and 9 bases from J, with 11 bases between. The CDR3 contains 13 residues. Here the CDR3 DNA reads TGTGCCAGCAGCTTAGATTACCAGGGCAAAGCTTTCTTT. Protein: CASSLDYQGKAFF.

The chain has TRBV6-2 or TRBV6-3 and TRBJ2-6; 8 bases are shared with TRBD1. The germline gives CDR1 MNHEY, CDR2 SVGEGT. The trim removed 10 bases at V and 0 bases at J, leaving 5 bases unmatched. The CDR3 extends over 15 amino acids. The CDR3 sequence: CATRDRLSGANVLTF. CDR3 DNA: TGTGCCACCAGGGACAGGCTCTCTGGGGCCAACGTCCTGACTTTC.

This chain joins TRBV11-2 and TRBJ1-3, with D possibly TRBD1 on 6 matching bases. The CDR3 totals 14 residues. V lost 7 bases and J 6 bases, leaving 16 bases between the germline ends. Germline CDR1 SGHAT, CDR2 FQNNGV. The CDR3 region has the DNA TGTGCCAGCACCCTCCCGGGGGCTGAAAACACCATATATTTT. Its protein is CASTLPGAENTIYF.

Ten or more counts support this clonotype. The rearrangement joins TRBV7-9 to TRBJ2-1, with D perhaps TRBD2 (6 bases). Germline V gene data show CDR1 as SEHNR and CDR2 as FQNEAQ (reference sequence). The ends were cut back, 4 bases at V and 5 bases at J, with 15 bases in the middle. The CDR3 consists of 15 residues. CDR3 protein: CASSSIRDLNNEQFF. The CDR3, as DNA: TGTGCCAGCAGCTCAATCCGGGACTTAAACAATGAGCAGTTCTTC.

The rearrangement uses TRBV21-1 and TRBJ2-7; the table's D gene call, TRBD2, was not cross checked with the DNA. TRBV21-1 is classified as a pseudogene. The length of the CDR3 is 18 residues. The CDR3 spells CASSKEVRTSGYSYEQYF. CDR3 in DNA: TGTGCCAGCAGCAAAGAAGTTAGGACTAGCGGGTATTCCTACGAGCAGTACTTC.

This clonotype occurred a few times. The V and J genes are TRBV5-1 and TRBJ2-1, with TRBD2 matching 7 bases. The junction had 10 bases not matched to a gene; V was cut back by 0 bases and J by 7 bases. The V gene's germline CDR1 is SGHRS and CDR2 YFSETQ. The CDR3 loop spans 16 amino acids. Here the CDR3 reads CASSLEGLPGGNEQFF. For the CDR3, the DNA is TGCGCCAGCAGCTTGGAGGGGCTCCCCGGGGGGAATGAGCAGTTCTTC. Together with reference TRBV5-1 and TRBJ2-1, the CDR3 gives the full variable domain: KAGVTQTPRYLIKTRGQQVTLSCSPISGHRSVSWYQQTPGQGLQFLFEYFSETQRNKGNFPGRFSGRQFSNSRSEMNVSTLELGDSALYLCASSLEGLPGGNEQFFGPGTRLTVL.

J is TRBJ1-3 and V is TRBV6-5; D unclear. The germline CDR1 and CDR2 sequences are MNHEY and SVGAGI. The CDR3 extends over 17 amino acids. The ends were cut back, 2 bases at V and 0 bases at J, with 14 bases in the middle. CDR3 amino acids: CASSYRPLLSSGNTIYF. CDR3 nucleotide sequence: TGTGCCAGCAGTTACAGGCCTCTATTATCCTCTGGAAACACCATATATTTT.

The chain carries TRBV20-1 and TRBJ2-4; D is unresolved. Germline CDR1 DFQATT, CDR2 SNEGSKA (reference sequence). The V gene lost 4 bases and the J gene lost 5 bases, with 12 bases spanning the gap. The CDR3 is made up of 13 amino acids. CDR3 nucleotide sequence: TGCAGTGCTAAACTTCTACCACAAAACATTCAGTACTTC. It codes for CSAKLLPQNIQYF.

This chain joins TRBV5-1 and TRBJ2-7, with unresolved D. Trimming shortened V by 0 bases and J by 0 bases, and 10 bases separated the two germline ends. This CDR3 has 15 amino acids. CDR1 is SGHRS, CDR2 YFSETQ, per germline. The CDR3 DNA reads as TGCGCCAGCAGCTTGGTGCCAGAAAGCTCCTACGAGCAGTACTTC. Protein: CASSLVPESSYEQYF.

CDR3 residues: CASSFGGNYNEQFF. CDR3 bases: TGTGCCAGCAGCTTTGGAGGGAACTACAATGAGCAGTTCTTC. The chain joins TRBV7-9 to TRBJ2-1; D is perhaps TRBD2 (6 bases). The germline CDR1 and CDR2 sequences are SEHNR and FQNEAQ (reference sequence). V was cut by 3 bases and J by 3 bases, with 9 bases left in between. The CDR3 extends over 14 amino acids.